This TCR beta chain is drawn from a study of CD8 T cells in Susac syndrome (dated by TCRdb to the late 2010s). With regard to the full study: Of the Susac syndrome patients who were sequenced, six had clinically active disease and roughly eight were in clinical remission. At blood withdrawal, Susac syndrome patients were either therapy-naive, taking corticosteroids (in some cases with IVIg as well), or taking IVIg alone. Whether CD8+ T cell activation and differentiation in Susac syndrome was antigen driven was tested using repertoire sequencing.

RNA was extracted with the RNeasy kit and 0.5 to 1 ug was reverse transcribed using random hexamers. TCR beta CDR3 regions were amplified with the immunoSEQ multiplex PCR assay covering 54 Vbeta and 13 Jbeta segments. To correct PCR amplification bias, a synthetic template baseline was used for both primer optimization and computational correction. In the original analysis: Reads were annotated to V, D and J genes per IMGT and analyzed with immunoSEQ Analyzer, keeping only productive sequences. Clonality was computed as one minus Shannon entropy normalized by log2 of the number of productive unique sequences. For each patient and control, public and private clones were evaluated within the 100 most prevalent clones. Clones were defined as Susac-specific when absent from the healthy and MS cohorts, from over a thousand published viral clones and from other ImmuneACCESS disease sequences. TCRdb reprocessed the public reads (quality trimming at Q25 with fastp, clone calling with MiXCR) and kept in-frame beta chains. Here each entry gathers all rows of one CDR3 protein and keeps the most common genes and DNA. TCRdb's processing, not the authors' own work, is the source of the V and J calls. The sample records some 240,000 distinct CDR3 sequences, 90% to 96% of which are singletons. Less than 0.11% of the sample goes to the ten largest clones.

Peripheral blood CD8+ and CD4+ T cells from healthy donors, Susac syndrome patients and multiple sclerosis patients were profiled by high-throughput TCR beta sequencing. The Susac syndrome patients fulfilled recently defined diagnostic criteria for either definite or probable disease. Bulk CD8+ and CD4+ T cells were purified by magnetic negative isolation, while CD8+ TEMRA cells were enriched using FACS. Blood was drawn into EDTA tubes, processed within 24 hours, and PBMCs were isolated by density gradient centrifugation. PBMCs intended for TCR sequencing were frozen in liquid nitrogen and were later thawed in a 37 degrees C water bath. The sorted or isolated CD4+, CD8+ and CD8+ TEMRA cells reached a purity of at least 90%. Here is what the overall study found, with its caveats: The number of individuals in the TCR sequencing and HLA analysis was acknowledged as relatively small. The CD4+ T cell repertoire of patients with Susac syndrome showed no detectable clonal expansion.

To note about this clonotype: Its antigen specificity is not known. No base qualities exist here, and no much larger clone lies one base off it.

Trimming removed 6 bases from V and 4 bases from J, leaving 24 bases between the germline ends. The germline V gene provides CDR1 LGHNA and CDR2 YNFKEQ. Measured from the cysteine to the phenylalanine, the CDR3 is 17 residues long. This entry keeps only the CDR3 DNA: 51 bases, framed from base 1. The TCR sequence derives from a human donor with Susac syndrome. The sequencing input was CD4+ T cells from PBMCs. Here the chain combines TRBV4-2 and TRBJ1-1; confidence is insufficient to name the D gene. The CDR3 is CASSPEFIAVGGTEAFF. The DNA is as follows: TGTGCCAGCAGTCCCGAATTCATAGCGGTGGGAGGCACTGAAGCTTTCTTT.